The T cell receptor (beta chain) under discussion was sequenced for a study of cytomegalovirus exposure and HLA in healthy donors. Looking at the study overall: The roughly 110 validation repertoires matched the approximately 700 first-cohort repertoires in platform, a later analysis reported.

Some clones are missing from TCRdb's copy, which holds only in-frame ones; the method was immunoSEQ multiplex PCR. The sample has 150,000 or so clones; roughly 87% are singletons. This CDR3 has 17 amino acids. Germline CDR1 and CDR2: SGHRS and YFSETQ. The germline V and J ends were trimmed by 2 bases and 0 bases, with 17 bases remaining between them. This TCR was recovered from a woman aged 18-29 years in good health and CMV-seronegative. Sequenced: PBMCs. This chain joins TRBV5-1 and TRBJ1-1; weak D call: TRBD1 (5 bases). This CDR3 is CASSFFRVGDLNTEAFF. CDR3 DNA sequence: TGCGCCAGCAGCTTCTTCAGGGTAGGTGATCTGAACACTGAAGCTTTCTTT.